This TCR beta chain was found in a study of synovial regulatory T cells in juvenile arthritis. In the study overall: A few patients were therapy-naive; five to seven received methotrexate alone. Overall study results and limits: Inflammation-associated Treg cells in blood had less TCR diversity than the remaining blood Treg cells.

Some clones are missing from TCRdb's copy, which holds only in-frame ones; the method was immunoSEQ multiplex PCR. This sample contains fewer than 9,000 clones. In regard to this clone: Its antigen is undetermined.

CDR1 is SEHNR and CDR2 is FQNEAQ in the germline V gene (reference sequence). The CDR3 totals 16 residues. No DNA accompanies this entry. Specimen: Treg cells from blood. Subset noted: remaining (HLA-DR-negative) circulating blood Treg cells. The rearrangement uses TRBV7-9 and TRBJ2-7; TCRdb calls TRBD1, which cannot be checked without DNA. The sequence came from a donor younger than 30 with juvenile idiopathic arthritis. CDR3 amino acids: CASSSRGQGPTYEQYF. Full variable domain (missing parts from reference TRBV7-9 and TRBJ2-7): DTGVSQNPRHKITKRGQNVTFRCDPISEHNRLYWYRQTLGQGPEFLTYFQNEAQLEKSRLLSDRFSAERPKGSFSTLEIQRTEQGDSAMYLCASSSRGQGPTYEQYFGPGTRLTVT.